This passage covers 4 T cell receptor beta chains from one sample sequenced in a study of human CD8 memory T cell subsets. The TCR beta sequencing libraries came from UMI-labeled 5' RACE. TCRdb re-called the 5' RACE reads and gives one entry per CDR3 protein, without DNA. The table for this sample gives about 7,900 distinct CDR3 sequences. Sequenced: CD8+ T cells from PBMCs. Receptor source: a human donor in good health.

The chain carries TRBV4-1 and TRBJ1-2. CDR1 and CDR2 (germline): MGHRA, YSYEKL. This CDR3 comprises 16 residues. The CDR3 here is CASSQVVATANYGYTF.

This chain joins TRBV12-3 or TRBV12-4 and TRBJ2-1; TCRdb returns TRBD2, unconfirmable since there is no DNA. The CDR3 spans 11 residues. CDR3 sequence: CASILGGYQFF.

The gene calls are TRBV27 and TRBJ2-1. The CDR3 extends over 14 amino acids. Germline CDR1 reads MNHEY; CDR2 reads SMNVEV (reference sequence). The CDR3 loop is CASSTGSSYNEQFF.

This clonotype is deemed medium-sized by its frequency. This CDR3 reads CSVVPGTANTEAFF. This sequence joins TRBV29-1 and TRBJ1-1; TCRdb gives TRBD1 as the D gene, but with no DNA this cannot be confirmed. Per germline, CDR1 SQVTM and CDR2 ANQGSEA. CDR3 length equals 14 residues.